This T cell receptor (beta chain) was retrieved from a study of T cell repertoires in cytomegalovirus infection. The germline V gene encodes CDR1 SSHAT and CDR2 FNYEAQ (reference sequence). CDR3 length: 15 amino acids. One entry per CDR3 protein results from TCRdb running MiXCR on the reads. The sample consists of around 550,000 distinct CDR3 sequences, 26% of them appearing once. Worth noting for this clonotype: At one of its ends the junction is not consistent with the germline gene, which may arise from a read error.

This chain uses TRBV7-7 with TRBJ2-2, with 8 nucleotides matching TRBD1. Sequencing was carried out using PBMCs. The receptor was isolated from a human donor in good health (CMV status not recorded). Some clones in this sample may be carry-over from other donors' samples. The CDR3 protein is CASSTGGTNTGELFF. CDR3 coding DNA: TGTGCTAGCAGCACAGGGGGAACGAACACCGGGGAGCTGTTTTTT.